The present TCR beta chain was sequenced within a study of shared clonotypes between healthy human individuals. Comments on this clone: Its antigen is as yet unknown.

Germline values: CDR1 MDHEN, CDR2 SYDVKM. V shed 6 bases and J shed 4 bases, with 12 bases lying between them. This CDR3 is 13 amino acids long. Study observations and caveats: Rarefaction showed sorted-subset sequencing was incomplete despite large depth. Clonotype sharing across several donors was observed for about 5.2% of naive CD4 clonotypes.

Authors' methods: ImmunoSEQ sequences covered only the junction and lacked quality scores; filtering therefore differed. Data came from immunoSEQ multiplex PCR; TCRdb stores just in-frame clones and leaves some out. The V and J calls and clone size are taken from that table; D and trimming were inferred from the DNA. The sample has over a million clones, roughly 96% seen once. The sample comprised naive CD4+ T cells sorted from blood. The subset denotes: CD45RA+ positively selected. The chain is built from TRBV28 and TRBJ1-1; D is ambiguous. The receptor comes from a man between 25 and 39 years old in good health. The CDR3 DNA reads TGTGCCAGCAGCCTTACAAAGCTCACTGAAGCTTTCTTT. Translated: CASSLTKLTEAFF.